This is a list of T cell receptor beta chains from one sample in a study of cytomegalovirus exposure and HLA in healthy donors. Only in-frame clones appear in the TCRdb table, and some are missing; sequencing was by immunoSEQ multiplex PCR. The sample is made up of more than 95,000 clones, and the top ten hold approximately 0.93% of it. Sequenced input: PBMCs. Every receptor here comes from a man younger than 35 in good health and CMV-seronegative. CDR3s include the opening cysteine and the closing phenylalanine or tryptophan. A D gene is named only where the DNA matches it firmly.

d_call: TRBD1; v_call: TRBV25-1; j_call: TRBJ1-1; cdr3_length: 15; cdr3_nt: TGTGCCAGCAGTGAAAGGGGGCTCCTGAACACTGAAGCTTTCTTT; cdr3_aa: CASSERGLLNTEAFF
d_call: NA; v_call: TRBV30; j_call: TRBJ2-6; cdr3_length: 13; cdr3_nt: TGTGCCTACACAGGCTCTGGGGCCAACGTCCTGACTTTC; cdr3_aa: CAYTGSGANVLTF
d_call: NA; v_call: TRBV28; j_call: TRBJ1-2; cdr3_length: 14; cdr3_nt: TGTGCCAGCAGTTTTATCATGGGGGCGGATGGCTACACCTTC; cdr3_aa: CASSFIMGADGYTF
d_call: NA; v_call: TRBV30; j_call: TRBJ2-3; cdr3_length: 14; cdr3_nt: TGTGCTTCCACAGGGACGGCTCGCACAGATACGCAGTATTTT; cdr3_aa: CASTGTARTDTQYF
d_call: NA; v_call: TRBV5-6; j_call: TRBJ2-2; cdr3_length: 14; cdr3_nt: TGTGCCAGCAGCCCTAGCGCGTACACCGGGGAGCTGTTTTTT; cdr3_aa: CASSPSAYTGELFF
d_call: TRBD1; v_call: TRBV19; j_call: TRBJ2-7; cdr3_length: 16; cdr3_nt: TGTGCCAGTAGTAGAACGGGACAGGGGGCACTCTGCGAGCAGTACTTC; cdr3_aa: CASSRTGQGALCEQYF
d_call: NA; v_call: TRBV4-1; j_call: TRBJ2-1; cdr3_length: 16; cdr3_nt: TGCGCCAGCAGCCGCTGGACGGAGCGGTCCTACAATGAGCAGTTCTTC; cdr3_aa: CASSRWTERSYNEQFF
d_call: TRBD1; v_call: TRBV19; j_call: TRBJ1-1; cdr3_length: 14; cdr3_nt: TGTGCCAGTAGCAGAGGGACAGGGCCTACTGAAGCTTTCTTT; cdr3_aa: CASSRGTGPTEAFF
d_call: TRBD2; v_call: TRBV5-1; j_call: TRBJ2-3; cdr3_length: 16; cdr3_nt: TGCGCCAGCAGCCAGGGACTAGCGGGGGGGACAGATACGCAGTATTTT; cdr3_aa: CASSQGLAGGTDTQYF
d_call: NA; v_call: TRBV2; j_call: TRBJ2-7; cdr3_length: 16; cdr3_nt: TGTGCCAGCAGTCCGGGGAATAGCGTCCCTGTTTACGAGCAGTACTTC; cdr3_aa: CASSPGNSVPVYEQYF
d_call: TRBD1; v_call: TRBV6-5; j_call: TRBJ2-7; cdr3_length: 13; cdr3_nt: TGTGCCAGCCGCCCTAGGGGGCGGGACGAGCAGTACTTC; cdr3_aa: CASRPRGRDEQYF
d_call: NA; v_call: TRBV6-1; j_call: TRBJ1-2; cdr3_length: 12; cdr3_nt: TGTGCCAGCACCCCGGACAGCTATGGCTACACCTTC; cdr3_aa: CASTPDSYGYTF
d_call: TRBD2; v_call: TRBV9; j_call: TRBJ2-1; cdr3_length: 16; cdr3_nt: TGTGCCAGCAGCGTAGGGGGCGGGGGAAGTAACAATGAGCAGTTCTTC; cdr3_aa: CASSVGGGGSNNEQFF
d_call: NA; v_call: TRBV9; j_call: TRBJ2-7; cdr3_length: 15; cdr3_nt: TGTGCCAGCAGTGCAGGGGGCGGGAGGGCCTACGAGCAGTACTTC; cdr3_aa: CASSAGGGRAYEQYF
d_call: TRBD1; v_call: TRBV6-5; j_call: TRBJ2-7; cdr3_length: 15; cdr3_nt: TGTGCCAGCAGAGAATGGACAGGGAGCTCCTACGAGCAGTACTTC; cdr3_aa: CASREWTGSSYEQYF
d_call: NA; v_call: TRBV4-1; j_call: TRBJ2-1; cdr3_length: 15; cdr3_nt: TGCGCCAGCAGCCCTTTACCGGGACACCAGAATGAGCAGTTCTTC; cdr3_aa: CASSPLPGHQNEQFF
d_call: TRBD2; v_call: TRBV5-1; j_call: TRBJ2-5; cdr3_length: 17; cdr3_nt: TGCGCCAGCAGCTTGGAGAATACCGGGACTACCCGCGGGACCCAGTACTTC; cdr3_aa: CASSLENTGTTRGTQYF
d_call: NA; v_call: TRBV5-1; j_call: TRBJ2-7; cdr3_length: 14; cdr3_nt: TGCGCCAGCAGCTTGGGCGGTAACTCCTACGAGCAGTACTTC; cdr3_aa: CASSLGGNSYEQYF
d_call: NA; v_call: TRBV27; j_call: TRBJ1-1; cdr3_length: 14; cdr3_nt: TGTGCCAGCAGCTGGTCGACAGCGAACACTGAAGCTTTCTTT; cdr3_aa: CASSWSTANTEAFF